These T cell receptor beta chains were read from a single sample in a study of human T cells and chemical hapten exposure. TCRdb recomputed calls from the RACE reads with MiXCR, one row per CDR3 protein. The table lists 45,000 to 60,000 distinct CDR3 sequences, around 9.3% of them singletons. The sequencing used whole blood, collected in connection with sensitization to the hapten diphenylcyclopropenone (DPC). The receptors derive from a woman in her 40s with alopecia areata. Some clones in this sample may be carry-over from other donors' samples. CDR3s include the opening cysteine and the closing phenylalanine or tryptophan.

v_call,cdr3_aa
TRBV7-2,CASSFSGGASNEQFF
TRBV12-3/TRBV12-4,CASSIRRQGSYEQYF
TRBV28,CASSSSRGGDHQETQYF
TRBV6-5,CASSYQGTTEAFF
TRBV7-9,CASSLDGSGANVLTF
TRBV20-1,CSAQSGERSYEQYF
TRBV7-8,CASSLRQGQPQHF
TRBV6-5,CASSFSGAMNTEAFF
TRBV28,CASSLNAGRTDTQYF
TRBV9,CASSVQGVGLNEQFF
TRBV7-9,CASSFGPSKGYGYTF
TRBV5-1,CASSLVQGSSYEQYF
TRBV5-1,CASRRSGTASEAFF
TRBV11-3,CASSPRQGATDTQYF
TRBV7-9,CAGHRSDTQYF
TRBV4-1,CASSRAGLAGLGDEQFF
TRBV10-3,CAISDRGTDTQYF
TRBV29-1,CSVPPGTGGIRETQYF
TRBV6-2/TRBV6-3,CASRPGVLAGETQYF
TRBV3-1,CASSQGGLRGNEQFF
TRBV7-8,CASSSTGVADYGYTF
TRBV6-5,CASSFRDPRDTQYF
TRBV27,CASSLFGQSRGYTF
TRBV6-2/TRBV6-3,CASNPGKAGSSYNEQFF
TRBV7-9,CASSFYREVEKLFF
TRBV6-2/TRBV6-3,CASRPPPGGHGYTF
TRBV20-1,CSAKQGYGYTF
TRBV12-3/TRBV12-4,CASSLMAGDGYTF
TRBV7-6,CASSSGQDYEQYF
TRBV28,CASSPPSLMNTEAFF
TRBV30,CAWSHKQGSSAEAFF
TRBV12-3/TRBV12-4,CASSLGNNYGYTF
TRBV2,CASSEEQVRQETQYF
TRBV3-1,CASSLGYNEQFF
TRBV19,CASSISHRTVNNQPQHF
TRBV19,CASRPMDRGNTGELFF
TRBV11-2,CATRLAGADTQYF
TRBV24-1,CATSNRQETQYF
TRBV18,CASSPGGYGGEKLFF
TRBV10-3,CAIGQGEPTDTQYF
TRBV20-1,CSAKPTAGGTEAFF
TRBV29-1,CSVDSLGAGATDTQYF
TRBV9,CASSTIGGSNEKLFF
TRBV9,CASSVGLGSSGNTIYF
TRBV5-4,CASSSGRSSGANVLTF
TRBV19,CASSIIGPAAGTEAFF
TRBV20-1,CSARQQGDYYNEQFF
TRBV6-2/TRBV6-3,CASSYTPGPGPQHF
TRBV11-2,CASSLVQETQYF
TRBV20-1,CSARPGEGGHYEQYF
TRBV29-1,CSVDGAQGQYF